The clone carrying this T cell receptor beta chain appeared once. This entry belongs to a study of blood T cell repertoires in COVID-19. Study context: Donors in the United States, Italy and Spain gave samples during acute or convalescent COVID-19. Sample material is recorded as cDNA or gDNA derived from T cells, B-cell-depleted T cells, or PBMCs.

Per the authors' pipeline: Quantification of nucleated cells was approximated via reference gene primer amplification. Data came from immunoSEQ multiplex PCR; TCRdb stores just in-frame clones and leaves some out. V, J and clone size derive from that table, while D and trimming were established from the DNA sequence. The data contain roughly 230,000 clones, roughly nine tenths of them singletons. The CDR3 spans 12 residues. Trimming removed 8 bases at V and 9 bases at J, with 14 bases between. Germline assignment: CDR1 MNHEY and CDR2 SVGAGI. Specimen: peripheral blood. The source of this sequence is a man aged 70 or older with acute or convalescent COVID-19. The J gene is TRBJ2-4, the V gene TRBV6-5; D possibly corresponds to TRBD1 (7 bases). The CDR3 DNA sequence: TGTGCCAGCTCCCCAGGGGGGAGCATTCAGTACTTC. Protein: CASSPGGSIQYF.